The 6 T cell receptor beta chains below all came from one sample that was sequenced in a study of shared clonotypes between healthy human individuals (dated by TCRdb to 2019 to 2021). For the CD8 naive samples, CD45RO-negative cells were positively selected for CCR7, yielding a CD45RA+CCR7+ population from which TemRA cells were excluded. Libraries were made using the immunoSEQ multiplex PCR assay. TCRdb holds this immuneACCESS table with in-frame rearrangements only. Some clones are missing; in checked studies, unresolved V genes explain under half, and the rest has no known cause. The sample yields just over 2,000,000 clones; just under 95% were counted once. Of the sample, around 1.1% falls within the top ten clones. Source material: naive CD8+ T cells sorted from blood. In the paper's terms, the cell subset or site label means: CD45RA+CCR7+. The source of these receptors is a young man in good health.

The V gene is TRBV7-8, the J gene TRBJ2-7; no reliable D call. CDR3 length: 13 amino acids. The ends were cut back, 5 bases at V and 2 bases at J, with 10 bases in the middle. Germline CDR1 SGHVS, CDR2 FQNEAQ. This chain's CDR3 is CASSPDGAYEQYF. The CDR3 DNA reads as TGTGCCAGCAGCCCAGATGGGGCCTACGAGCAGTACTTC.

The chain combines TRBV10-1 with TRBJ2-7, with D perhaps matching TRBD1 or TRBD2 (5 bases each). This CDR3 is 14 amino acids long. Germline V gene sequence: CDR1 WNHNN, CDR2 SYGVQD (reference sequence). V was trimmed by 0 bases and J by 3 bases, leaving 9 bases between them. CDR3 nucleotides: TGCGCCAGCAGTGAGTCCGGGGCCCTCTACGAGCAGTACTTC. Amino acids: CASSESGALYEQYF.

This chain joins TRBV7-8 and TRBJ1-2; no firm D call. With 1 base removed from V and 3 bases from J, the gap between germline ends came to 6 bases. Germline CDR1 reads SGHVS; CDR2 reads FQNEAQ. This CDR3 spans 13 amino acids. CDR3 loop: CASSLVNDYGYTF. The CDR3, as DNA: TGTGCCAGCAGCTTAGTTAACGACTATGGCTACACCTTC.

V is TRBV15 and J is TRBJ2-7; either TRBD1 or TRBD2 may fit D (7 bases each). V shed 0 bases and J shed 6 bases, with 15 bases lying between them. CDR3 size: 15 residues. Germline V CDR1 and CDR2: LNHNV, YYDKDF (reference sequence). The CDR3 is CATSREGPGGGEQYF. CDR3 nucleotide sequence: TGTGCCACCAGCAGAGAAGGCCCAGGGGGGGGCGAGCAGTACTTC.

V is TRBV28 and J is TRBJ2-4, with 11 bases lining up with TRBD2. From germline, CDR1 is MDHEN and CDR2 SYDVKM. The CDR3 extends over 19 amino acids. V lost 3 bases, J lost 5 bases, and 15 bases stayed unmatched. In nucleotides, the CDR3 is TGTGCCAGCAGTTTCGGGACGGGGACTAGCGGAACCCCACAAAACATTCAGTACTTC. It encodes CASSFGTGTSGTPQNIQYF.

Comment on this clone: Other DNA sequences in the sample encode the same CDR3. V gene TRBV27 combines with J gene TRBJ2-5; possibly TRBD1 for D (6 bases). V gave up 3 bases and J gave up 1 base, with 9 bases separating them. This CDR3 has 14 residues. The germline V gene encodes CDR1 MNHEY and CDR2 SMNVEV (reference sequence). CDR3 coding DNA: TGTGCCAGCAGTTTGAACAGGGTCCAAGAGACCCAGTACTTC. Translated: CASSLNRVQETQYF.